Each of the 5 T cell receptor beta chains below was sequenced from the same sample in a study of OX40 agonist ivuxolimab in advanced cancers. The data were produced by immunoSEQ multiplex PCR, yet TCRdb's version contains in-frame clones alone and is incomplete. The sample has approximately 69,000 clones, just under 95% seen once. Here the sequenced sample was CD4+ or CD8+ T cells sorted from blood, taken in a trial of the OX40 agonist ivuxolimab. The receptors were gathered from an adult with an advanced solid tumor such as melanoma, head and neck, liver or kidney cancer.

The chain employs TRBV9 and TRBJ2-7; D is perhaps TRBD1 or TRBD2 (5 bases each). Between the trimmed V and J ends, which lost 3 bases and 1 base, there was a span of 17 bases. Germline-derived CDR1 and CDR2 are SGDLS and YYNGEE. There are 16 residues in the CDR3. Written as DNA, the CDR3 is TGTGCCAGCAGCGCCGAGCACCGGGACGGTTCCTACGAGCAGTACTTC. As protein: CASSAEHRDGSYEQYF.

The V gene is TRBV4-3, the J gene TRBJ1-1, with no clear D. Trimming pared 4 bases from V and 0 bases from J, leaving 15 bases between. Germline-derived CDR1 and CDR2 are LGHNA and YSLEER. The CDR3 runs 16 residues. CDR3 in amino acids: CASSPAFRTLNTEAFF. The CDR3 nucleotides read TGCGCCAGCAGCCCAGCGTTCCGGACTTTGAACACTGAAGCTTTCTTT.

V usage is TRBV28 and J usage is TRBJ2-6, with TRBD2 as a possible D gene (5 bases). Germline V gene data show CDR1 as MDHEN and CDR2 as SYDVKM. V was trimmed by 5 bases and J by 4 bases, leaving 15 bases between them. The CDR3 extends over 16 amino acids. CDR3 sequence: CASSPSGSRGANVLTF. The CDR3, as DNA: TGTGCCAGCAGTCCCTCGGGGTCACGGGGGGCCAACGTCCTGACTTTC.

CDR3 sequence: CASSFGTGTYEQYF. The CDR3 DNA reads TGTGCCAGCAGTTTTGGGACAGGGACCTACGAGCAGTACTTC. The rearrangement uses TRBV27 and TRBJ2-7, with 9 bases that match TRBD1. J gave up 2 bases and V 3 bases, and 2 bases lay outside the gene matches. CDR1 MNHEY and CDR2 SMNVEV come from the germline V gene (reference sequence). CDR3 size: 14 residues.

The CDR3 reads CASSVGHMNTEAFF. As DNA, the CDR3 is TGTGCCAGCAGCGTAGGACACATGAACACTGAAGCTTTCTTT. V is TRBV9 and J is TRBJ1-1; D gene uncertain. Germline V gives CDR1 SGDLS, CDR2 YYNGEE. Trimming cost V 0 bases and J 0 bases, with 6 bases left between them. The CDR3 length is 14 residues.